This TCR beta chain originates from a study of CD8 T cells in Susac syndrome. When the RNA was reverse transcribed, random hexamers were used with an input of about 0.45 to 1 ug. The CDR3 of TCR beta was amplified by immunoSEQ multiplex PCR across 54 Vbeta and 13 Jbeta. Via MiXCR, TCRdb re-called the immunoSEQ multiplex PCR reads, giving one row per CDR3 protein. Of about 250,000 distinct CDR3 sequences listed, around 93% are singletons. Sequencing of TCR beta was performed on blood CD8+ T cells and on blood CD4+ T cells. Treatment-naive patients with stable or active relapsing-remitting disease were the multiple sclerosis controls. Negative isolation yielded CD8+ and CD4+ T cells; FACS enriched TEMRA cells. This CDR3 contains 14 residues. The V and J ends lost 6 bases and 7 bases, in that order; junction bases with no gene match: 9. Germline CDR1 SEHNR, CDR2 FQNEAQ (reference sequence).

This clonotype originated in a human donor with multiple sclerosis. This chain connects TRBV7-9 to TRBJ2-1, with TRBD2 matching over 7 bases. Sequencing was carried out using CD4+ T cells from PBMCs. The CDR3 reads CASSRLASRNEQFF. Written as DNA, the CDR3 is TGTGCCAGCAGTCGACTAGCTTCTCGGAATGAGCAGTTCTTC.